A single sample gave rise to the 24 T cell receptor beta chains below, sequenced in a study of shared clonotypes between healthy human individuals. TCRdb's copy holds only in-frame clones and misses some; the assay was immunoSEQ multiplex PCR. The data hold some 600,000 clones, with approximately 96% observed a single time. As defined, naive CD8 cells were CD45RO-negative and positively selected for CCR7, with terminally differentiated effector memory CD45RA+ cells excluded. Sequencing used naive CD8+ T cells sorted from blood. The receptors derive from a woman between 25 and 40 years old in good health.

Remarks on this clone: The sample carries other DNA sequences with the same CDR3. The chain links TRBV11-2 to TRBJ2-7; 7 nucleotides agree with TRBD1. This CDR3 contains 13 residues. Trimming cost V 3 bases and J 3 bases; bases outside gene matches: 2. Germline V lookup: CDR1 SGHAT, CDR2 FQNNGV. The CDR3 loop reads CASSFGDSYEQYF. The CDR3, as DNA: TGTGCCAGCAGCTTCGGGGACAGCTACGAGCAGTACTTC. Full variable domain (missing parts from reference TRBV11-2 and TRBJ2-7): EAGVAQSPRYKIIEKRQSVAFWCNPISGHATLYWYQQILGQGPKLLIQFQNNGVVDDSQLPKDRFSAERLKGVDSTLKIQPAKLEDSAVYLCASSFGDSYEQYFGPGTRLTVT.

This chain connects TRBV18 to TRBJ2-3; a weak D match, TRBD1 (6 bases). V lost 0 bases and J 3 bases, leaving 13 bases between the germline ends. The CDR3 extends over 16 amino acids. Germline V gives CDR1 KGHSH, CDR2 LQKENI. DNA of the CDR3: TGTGCCAGCTCACCACCGCCAGGGGTCGGTACAGATACGCAGTATTTT. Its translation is CASSPPPGVGTDTQYF.

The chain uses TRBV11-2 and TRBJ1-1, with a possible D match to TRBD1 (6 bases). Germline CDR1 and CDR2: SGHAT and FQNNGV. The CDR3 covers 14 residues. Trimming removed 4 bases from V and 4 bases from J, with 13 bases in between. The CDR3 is CASSYHRGLTEAFF. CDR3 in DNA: TGTGCCAGCAGCTACCATCGGGGGCTCACTGAAGCTTTCTTT.

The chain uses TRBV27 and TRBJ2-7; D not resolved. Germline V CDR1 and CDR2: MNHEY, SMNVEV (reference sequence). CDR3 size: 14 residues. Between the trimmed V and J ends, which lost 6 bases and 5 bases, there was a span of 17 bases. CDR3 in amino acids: CASRTDRTYDEQYF. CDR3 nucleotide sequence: TGTGCCAGCAGGACGGACCGCACCTACGACGAGCAGTACTTC.

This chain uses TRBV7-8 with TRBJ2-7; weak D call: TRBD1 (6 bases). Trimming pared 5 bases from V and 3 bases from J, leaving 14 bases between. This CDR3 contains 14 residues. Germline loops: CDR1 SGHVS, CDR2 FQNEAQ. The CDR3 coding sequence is TGTGCCAGCAGCCTCACGGGACACCTCTACGAGCAGTACTTC. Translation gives CASSLTGHLYEQYF. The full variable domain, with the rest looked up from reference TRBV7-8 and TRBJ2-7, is GAGVSQSPRYKVAKRGQDVALRCDPISGHVSLFWYQQALGQGPEFLTYFQNEAQLDKSGLPSDRFFAERPEGSVSTLKIQRTQQEDSAVYLCASSLTGHLYEQYFGPGTRLTVT.

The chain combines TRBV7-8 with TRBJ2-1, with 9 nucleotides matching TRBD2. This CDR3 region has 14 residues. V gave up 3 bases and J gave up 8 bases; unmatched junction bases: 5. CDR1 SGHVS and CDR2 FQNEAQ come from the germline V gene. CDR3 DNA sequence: TGTGCCAGCAGCTTTGGCGGGAGGGCCGATGAGCAGTTCTTC. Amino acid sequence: CASSFGGRADEQFF.

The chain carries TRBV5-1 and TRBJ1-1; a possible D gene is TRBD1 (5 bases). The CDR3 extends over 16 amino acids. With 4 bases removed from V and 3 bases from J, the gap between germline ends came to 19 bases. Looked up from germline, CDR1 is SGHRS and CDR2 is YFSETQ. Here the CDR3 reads CASSPTPGGRYTEAFF. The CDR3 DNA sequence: TGCGCCAGCAGCCCTACGCCCGGGGGAAGATACACTGAAGCTTTCTTT.

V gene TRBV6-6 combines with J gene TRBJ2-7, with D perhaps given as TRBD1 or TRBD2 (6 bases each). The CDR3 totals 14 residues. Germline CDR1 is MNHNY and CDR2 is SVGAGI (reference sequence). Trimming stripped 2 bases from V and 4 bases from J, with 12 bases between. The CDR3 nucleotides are TGTGCCAGCAGTTACCCGGGGGCGCCGTACGAGCAGTACTTC. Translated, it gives CASSYPGAPYEQYF.

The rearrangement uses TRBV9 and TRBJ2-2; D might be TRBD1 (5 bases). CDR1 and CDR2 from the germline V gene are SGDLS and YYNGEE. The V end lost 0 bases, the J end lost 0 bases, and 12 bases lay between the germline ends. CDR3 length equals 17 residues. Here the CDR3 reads CASSVARQGSNTGELFF. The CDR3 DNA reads TGTGCCAGCAGCGTAGCTCGGCAGGGATCGAACACCGGGGAGCTGTTTTTT.

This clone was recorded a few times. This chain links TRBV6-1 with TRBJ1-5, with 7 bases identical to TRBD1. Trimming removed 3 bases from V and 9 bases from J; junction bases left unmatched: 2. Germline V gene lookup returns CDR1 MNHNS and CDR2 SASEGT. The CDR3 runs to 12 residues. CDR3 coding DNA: TGTGCCAGCAGTGATAACAGGGGGCCCCAGCATTTT. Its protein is CASSDNRGPQHF.

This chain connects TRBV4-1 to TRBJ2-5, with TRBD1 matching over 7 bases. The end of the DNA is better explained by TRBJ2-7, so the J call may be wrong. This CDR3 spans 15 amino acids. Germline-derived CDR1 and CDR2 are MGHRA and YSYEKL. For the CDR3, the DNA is TGCGCCAGCAGCCAGGGGACAGCCGGCTCCTACGAGCAGTACTTC. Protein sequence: CASSQGTAGSYEQYF.

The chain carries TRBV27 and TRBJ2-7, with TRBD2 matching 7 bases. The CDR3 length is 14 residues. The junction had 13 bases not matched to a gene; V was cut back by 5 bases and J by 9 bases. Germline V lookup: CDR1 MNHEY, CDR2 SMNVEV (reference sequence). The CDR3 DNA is TGTGCCAGCAGTGCGACTAGCCCCTCCGGGGGGCAGTACTTC. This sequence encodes CASSATSPSGGQYF.

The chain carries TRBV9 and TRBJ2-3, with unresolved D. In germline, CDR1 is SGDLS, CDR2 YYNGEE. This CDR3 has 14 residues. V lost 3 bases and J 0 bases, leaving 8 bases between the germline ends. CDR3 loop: CASSADTSTDTQYF. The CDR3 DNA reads TGTGCCAGCAGCGCGGATACTAGCACAGATACGCAGTATTTT. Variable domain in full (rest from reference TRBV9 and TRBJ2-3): DSGVTQTPKHLITATGQRVTLRCSPRSGDLSVYWYQQSLDQGLQFLIQYYNGEERAKGNILERFSAQQFPDLHSELNLSSLELGDSALYFCASSADTSTDTQYFGPGTRLTVL.

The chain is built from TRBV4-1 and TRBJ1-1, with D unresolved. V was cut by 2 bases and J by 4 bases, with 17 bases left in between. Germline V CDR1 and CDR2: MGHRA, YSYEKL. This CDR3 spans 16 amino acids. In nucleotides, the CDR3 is TGCGCCAGCAGCCAAAGCGGAGAGGCTCGGAGCACTGAAGCTTTCTTT. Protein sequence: CASSQSGEARSTEAFF.

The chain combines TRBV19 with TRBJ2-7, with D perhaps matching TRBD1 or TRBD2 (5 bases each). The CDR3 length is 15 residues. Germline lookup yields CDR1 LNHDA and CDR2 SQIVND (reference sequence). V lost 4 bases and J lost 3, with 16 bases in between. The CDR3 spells CASSSPRGAYYEQYF. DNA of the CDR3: TGTGCCAGTAGTAGCCCCCGAGGGGCCTACTACGAGCAGTACTTC.

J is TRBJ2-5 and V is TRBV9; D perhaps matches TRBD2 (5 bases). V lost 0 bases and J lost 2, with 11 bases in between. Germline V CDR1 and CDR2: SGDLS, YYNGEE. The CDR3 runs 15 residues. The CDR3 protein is CASSVEPRGQETQYF. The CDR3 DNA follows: TGTGCCAGCAGCGTAGAACCCCGGGGACAAGAGACCCAGTACTTC.

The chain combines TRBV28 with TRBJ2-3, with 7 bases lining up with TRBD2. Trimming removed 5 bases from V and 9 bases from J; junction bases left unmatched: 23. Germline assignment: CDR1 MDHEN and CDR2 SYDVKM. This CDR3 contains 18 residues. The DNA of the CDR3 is TGTGCCAGCAGTGGGGGGGAGCTAGCGGTTTCCGAGCCCGACACGCAGTATTTT. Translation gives CASSGGELAVSEPDTQYF.

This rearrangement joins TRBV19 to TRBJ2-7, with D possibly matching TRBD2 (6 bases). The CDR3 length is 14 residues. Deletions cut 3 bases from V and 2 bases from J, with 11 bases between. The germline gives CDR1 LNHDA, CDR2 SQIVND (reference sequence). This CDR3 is CASSILATPYEQYF. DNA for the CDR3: TGTGCCAGTAGTATCCTAGCGACGCCCTACGAGCAGTACTTC.

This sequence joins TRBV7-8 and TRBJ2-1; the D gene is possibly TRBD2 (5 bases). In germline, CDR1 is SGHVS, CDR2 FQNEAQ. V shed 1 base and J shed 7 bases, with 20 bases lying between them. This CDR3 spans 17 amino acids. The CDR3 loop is CASSLGLSGSVGNEQFF. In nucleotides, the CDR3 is TGTGCCAGCAGCTTAGGTCTATCGGGATCAGTTGGAAATGAGCAGTTCTTC.

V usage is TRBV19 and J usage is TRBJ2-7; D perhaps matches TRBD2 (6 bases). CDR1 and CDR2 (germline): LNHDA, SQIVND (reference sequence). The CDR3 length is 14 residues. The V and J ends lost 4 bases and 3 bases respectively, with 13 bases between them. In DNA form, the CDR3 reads TGTGCCAGTAGTAGGGATTTGGGGGGCTACGAGCAGTACTTC. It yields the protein CASSRDLGGYEQYF.

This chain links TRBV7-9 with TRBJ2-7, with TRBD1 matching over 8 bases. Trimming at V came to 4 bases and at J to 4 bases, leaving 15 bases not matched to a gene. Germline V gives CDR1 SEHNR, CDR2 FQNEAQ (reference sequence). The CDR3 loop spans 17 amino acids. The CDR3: CASSSPTGDQYTYEQYF. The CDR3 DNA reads TGTGCCAGCAGCTCACCGACAGGGGATCAATACACGTACGAGCAGTACTTC. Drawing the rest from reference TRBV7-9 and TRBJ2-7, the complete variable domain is DTGVSQNPRHKITKRGQNVTFRCDPISEHNRLYWYRQTLGQGPEFLTYFQNEAQLEKSRLLSDRFSAERPKGSFSTLEIQRTEQGDSAMYLCASSSPTGDQYTYEQYFGPGTRLTVT.

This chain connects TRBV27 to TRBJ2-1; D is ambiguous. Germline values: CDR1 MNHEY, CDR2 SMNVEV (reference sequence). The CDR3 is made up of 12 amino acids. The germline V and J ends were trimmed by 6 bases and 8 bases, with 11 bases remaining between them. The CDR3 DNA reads TGTGCCAGCAGGCAGTACGGCGATGAGCAGTTCTTC. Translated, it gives CASRQYGDEQFF.

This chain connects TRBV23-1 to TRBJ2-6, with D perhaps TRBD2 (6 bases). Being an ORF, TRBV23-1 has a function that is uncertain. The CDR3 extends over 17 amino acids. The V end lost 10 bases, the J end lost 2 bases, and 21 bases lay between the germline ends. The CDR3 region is CATAGREGAPGANVLTF. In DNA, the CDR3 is TGCGCCACCGCGGGGCGGGAAGGTGCTCCTGGGGCCAACGTCCTGACTTTC.

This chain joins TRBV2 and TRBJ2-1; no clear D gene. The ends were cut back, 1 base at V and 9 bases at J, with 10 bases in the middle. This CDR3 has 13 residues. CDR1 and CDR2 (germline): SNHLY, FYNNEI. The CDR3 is CASSEEGWVEQFF. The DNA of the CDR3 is TGTGCCAGCAGTGAAGAGGGATGGGTTGAGCAGTTCTTC. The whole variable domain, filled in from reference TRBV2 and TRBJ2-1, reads EPEVTQTPSHQVTQMGQEVILRCVPISNHLYFYWYRQILGQKVEFLVSFYNNEISEKSEIFDDQFSVERPDGSNFTLKIRSTKLEDSAMYFCASSEEGWVEQFFGPGTRLTVL.